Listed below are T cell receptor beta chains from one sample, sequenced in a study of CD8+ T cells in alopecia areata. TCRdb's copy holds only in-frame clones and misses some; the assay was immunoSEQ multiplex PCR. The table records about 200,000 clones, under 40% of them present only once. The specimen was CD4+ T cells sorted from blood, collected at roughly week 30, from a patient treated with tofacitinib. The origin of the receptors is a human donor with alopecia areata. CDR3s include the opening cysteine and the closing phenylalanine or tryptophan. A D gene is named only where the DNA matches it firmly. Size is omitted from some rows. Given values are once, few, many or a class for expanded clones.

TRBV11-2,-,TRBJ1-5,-,TGTGCCAGCAGCTTTGGGGGGGATCAGCCCCAGCATTTT,CASSFGGDQPQHF
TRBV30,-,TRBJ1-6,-,TGTGCCTGGAGTCTGGCGGGCCTGAGCTCCTATAATTCACCCCTCCACTTT,CAWSLAGLSSYNSPLHF
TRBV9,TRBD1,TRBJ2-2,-,TGTGCCAGCAGCACAGGGGACGGGGAGCTGTTTTTT,CASSTGDGELFF
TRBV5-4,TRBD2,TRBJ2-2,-,TGTGCCAGCAGCTTGGGGGACTATTGGGACACCGGGGAGCTGTTTTTT,CASSLGDYWDTGELFF
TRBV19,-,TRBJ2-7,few,TGTGCCAGTAGCCCTCGTGGGGGCGGCCGCAAGCAGTACTTC,CASSPRGGGRKQYF
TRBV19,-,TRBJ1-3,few,TGTGCCAGTACTGTGTCTTCAACCCCCACTGGAAACACCATATATTTT,CASTVSSTPTGNTIYF
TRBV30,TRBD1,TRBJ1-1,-,TGTGCCTGGAGTCAAGGACAGGGGGCGTGGGAAGCTTTCTTT,CAWSQGQGAWEAFF
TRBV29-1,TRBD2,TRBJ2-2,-,TGCAGCGCCCTAGTAGGCCTAGCGGGAGGGCCTTCCACCGGGGAGCTGTTTTTT,CSALVGLAGGPSTGELFF
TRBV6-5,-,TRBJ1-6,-,TGTGCCAGCAGGTTGGCTAATTCACCCCTCCACTTT,CASRLANSPLHF
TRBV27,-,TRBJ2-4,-,TGTGCCAGCAGGAGGGCCCCCGGGAACATTCAGTACTTC,CASRRAPGNIQYF
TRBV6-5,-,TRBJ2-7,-,TGTGCCAGCGCGCGGTTTGGGTTAAGCTCCTACGAGCAGTACTTC,CASARFGLSSYEQYF
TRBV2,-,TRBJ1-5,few,TGTGCCAGCAGTGTAGGGGCACGTCAGCCCCAGCATTTT,CASSVGARQPQHF
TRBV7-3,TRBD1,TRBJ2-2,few,TGTGCCAGCAGCTCGCGGACAGGGAGCACCGGGGAGCTGTTTTTT,CASSSRTGSTGELFF
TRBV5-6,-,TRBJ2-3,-,TGTGCCAGCAGCCCAATGGGCATGGATACGCAGTATTTT,CASSPMGMDTQYF
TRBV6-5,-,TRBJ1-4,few,TGTGCCAGCAGTTACTCTTCAGCTCGGAATGAAAAACTGTTTTTT,CASSYSSARNEKLFF
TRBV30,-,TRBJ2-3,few,TGTGCCTGGAGTAGGGGGACCGATACGCAGTATTTT,CAWSRGTDTQYF
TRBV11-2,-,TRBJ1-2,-,TGTGCCAGCAGCTTAGATACCGGGACACTCTATGGCTACACCTTC,CASSLDTGTLYGYTF
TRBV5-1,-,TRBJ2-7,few,TGCGCCAGCAGCCCTACGAACCCCTACGAGCAGTACTTC,CASSPTNPYEQYF
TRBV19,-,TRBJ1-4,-,TGTGCCAGTAGAGGCGCGGCAACTAATGAAAAACTGTTTTTT,CASRGAATNEKLFF
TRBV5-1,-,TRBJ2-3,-,TGCGCCAGCAGCTTTGGAGATACGCAGTATTTT,CASSFGDTQYF
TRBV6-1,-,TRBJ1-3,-,TGTGCCAGCAGTGAACGGAGCAGGCTAGCTGGAAACACCATATATTTT,CASSERSRLAGNTIYF
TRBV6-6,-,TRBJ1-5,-,TGTGCCAGCAGTACTCGGACCGGTGAACCCCAGCATTTT,CASSTRTGEPQHF
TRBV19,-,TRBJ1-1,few,TGTGCCAGTAGTCCCAAGGGGGTTACTGAAGCTTTCTTT,CASSPKGVTEAFF
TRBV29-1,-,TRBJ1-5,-,TGCAGCGTCAGATGGGGGAGTAATCAGCCCCAGCATTTT,CSVRWGSNQPQHF
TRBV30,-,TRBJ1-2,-,TGTGCCTGGAGTGTCTCAGGCTATGGCTACACCTTC,CAWSVSGYGYTF
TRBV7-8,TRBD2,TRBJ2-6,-,TGTGCCAGCAGAGCGGGGGGGGCCAACGTCCTGACTTTC,CASRAGGANVLTF
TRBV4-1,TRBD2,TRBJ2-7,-,TGCGCCAGCAGCCAACCGACTAGCGGGAGCTACGAGCAGTACTTC,CASSQPTSGSYEQYF
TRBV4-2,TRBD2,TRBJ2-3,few,TGTGCCAGCAGCCAAAGTGCACAGAGCGGGGGGACAGATACGCAGTATTTT,CASSQSAQSGGTDTQYF
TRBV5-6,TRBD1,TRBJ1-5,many,TGTGCCAGCAGCACGGGACAGGAAGCGCCCCAGCATTTT,CASSTGQEAPQHF